Sequencing of this TCR beta chain was carried out in a study of blood T cell repertoires in COVID-19 (dated by TCRdb to between 2020 and 2021). For the wider study: Samples covering the acute and convalescent phases of COVID-19 were provided by collaborators in the United States, Italy and Spain. Where available, HLA class I and class II types were obtained from metadata supplied by the sample provider rather than from assay-based typing. Nearly every sample came with metadata listing a de-identified subject ID, COVID-19 status, age in years and sex. The prospective study material was composed of cDNA or gDNA derived from T cells, B-cell-depleted T cells, or PBMCs. A freely available public database, intended as a resource for researchers studying the immune response to SARS-CoV-2, is where the repertoires were released. Samples were obtained from the ongoing ImmuneRACE study (first 160 participants) and from about 1,300 subjects provided by 6 global collaborators. Subjects who had been exposed to COVID-19, were actively infected with it, or had recovered from it provided the deeply sampled blood TCRbeta repertoires that made up the dataset.

General study outcomes and caveats: The amount of clinical and demographic metadata varied by source and participant and was provided uncurated.

This clone has just a few counts. It has no known antigen specificity. Per-nucleotide qualities are absent, and no much larger clonotype sits a single base away. TCRbeta CDR3 regions were amplified from genomic DNA by means of the immunoSEQ Assay, a bias-controlled multiplex PCR. In the original analysis: Within the assay, amplification of reference gene primers was used to estimate how many nucleated cells each sample contained. To quantify the absolute abundance of each unique TCRbeta CDR3 rearrangement, sequence reads were collapsed and filtered. Productive Simpson clonality was computed per sample as the square root of Simpson's diversity index over productive rearrangements. TCRdb's version of the immuneACCESS table is confined to in-frame rearrangements and falls short of the full clone set. An unresolved V gene accounts for under half of the shortfall where checked; the remainder is of unknown origin. D and trimming come from the DNA, and the V and J calls and clone size come from that table. The sample table shows fewer than 250,000 clones, and about 88% are seen once. The ten most abundant clones make up less than 1.5% of the sample.

A distance of 13 bases separates the germline ends of V and J, which lose 1 base and 6 bases respectively. The CDR1 and CDR2 encoded by the germline V gene (reference sequence) are GTSNPN and SVGIG. From cysteine to phenylalanine, the CDR3 is 15 amino acids long. Just the 45-base CDR3 DNA is kept, in frame starting at base 1. Collaborating institutions collected whole blood in K2EDTA tubes following their own protocols. Collaborator samples were shipped for TCRbeta analysis as frozen whole blood, isolated PBMCs, or DNA extracted from either sample type. The specimen was peripheral blood. Recombination linked TRBV30 to TRBJ1-6, with a tentative D gene TRBD1 over 5 matching bases. This clonotype was sampled from a man aged 30-40 years with acute or convalescent COVID-19. The CDR3: CAWSAQGTRNSPLHF. The bases are TGTGCCTGGAGTGCCCAGGGAACACGTAATTCACCCCTCCACTTT.